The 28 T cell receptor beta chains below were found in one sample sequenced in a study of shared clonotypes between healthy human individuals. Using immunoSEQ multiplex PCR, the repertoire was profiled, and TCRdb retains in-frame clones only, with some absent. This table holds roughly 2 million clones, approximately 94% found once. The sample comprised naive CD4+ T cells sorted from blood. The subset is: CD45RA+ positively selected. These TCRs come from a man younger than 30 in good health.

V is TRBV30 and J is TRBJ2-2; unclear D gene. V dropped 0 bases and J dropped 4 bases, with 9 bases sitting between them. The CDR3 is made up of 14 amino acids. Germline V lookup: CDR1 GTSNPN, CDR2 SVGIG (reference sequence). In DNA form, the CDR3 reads TGTGCCTGGAGTGTTGGGCTAAGCACCGGGGAGCTGTTTTTT. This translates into CAWSVGLSTGELFF.

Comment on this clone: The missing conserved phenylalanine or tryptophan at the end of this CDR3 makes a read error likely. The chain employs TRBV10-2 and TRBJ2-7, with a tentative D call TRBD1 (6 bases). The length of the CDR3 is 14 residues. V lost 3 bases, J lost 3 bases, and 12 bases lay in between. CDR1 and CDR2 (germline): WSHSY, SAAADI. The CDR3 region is CASSESRGLYEQYL. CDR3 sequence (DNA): TGCGCCAGCAGTGAAAGCAGGGGCCTCTACGAGCAGTACCTC.

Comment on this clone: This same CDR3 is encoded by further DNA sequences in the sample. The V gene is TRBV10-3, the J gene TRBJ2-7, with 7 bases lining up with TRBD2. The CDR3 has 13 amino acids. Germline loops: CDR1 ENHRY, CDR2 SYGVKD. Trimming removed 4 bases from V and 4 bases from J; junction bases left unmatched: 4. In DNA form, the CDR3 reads TGTGCCATCAGTGCCGGGACTACTTACGAGCAGTACTTC. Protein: CAISAGTTYEQYF.

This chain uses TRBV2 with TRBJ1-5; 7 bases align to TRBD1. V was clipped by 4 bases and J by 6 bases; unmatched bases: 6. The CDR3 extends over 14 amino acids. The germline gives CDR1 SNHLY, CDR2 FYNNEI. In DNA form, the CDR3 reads TGTGCCAGCAGTGCAGGGGGGCAGGGTCAGCCCCAGCATTTT. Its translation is CASSAGGQGQPQHF.

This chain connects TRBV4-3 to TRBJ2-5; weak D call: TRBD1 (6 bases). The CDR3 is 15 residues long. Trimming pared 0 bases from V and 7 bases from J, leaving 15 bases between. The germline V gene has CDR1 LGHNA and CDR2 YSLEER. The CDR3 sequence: CASSQDIGGRLTQYF. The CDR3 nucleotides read TGCGCCAGCAGCCAAGATATTGGGGGCCGGTTGACCCAGTACTTC.

CDR3 bases: TGCGCCAGCAGCCGTACATGGGGCGAGGGGGCCAAAAACATTCAGTACTTC. Translation: CASSRTWGEGAKNIQYF. The rearrangement links TRBV4-1 to TRBJ2-4, with D perhaps given as TRBD1 or TRBD2 (5 bases each). Germline-derived CDR1 and CDR2 are MGHRA and YSYEKL. V was trimmed by 4 bases and J by 1 base, leaving 17 bases between them. The CDR3 spans 17 residues.

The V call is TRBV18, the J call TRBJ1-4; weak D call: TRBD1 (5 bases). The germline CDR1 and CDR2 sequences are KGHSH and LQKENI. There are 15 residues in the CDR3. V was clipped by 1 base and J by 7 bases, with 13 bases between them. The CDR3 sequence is CASSPREGEGEKLFF. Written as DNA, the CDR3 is TGTGCCAGCTCACCACGAGAAGGGGAGGGTGAAAAACTGTTTTTT.

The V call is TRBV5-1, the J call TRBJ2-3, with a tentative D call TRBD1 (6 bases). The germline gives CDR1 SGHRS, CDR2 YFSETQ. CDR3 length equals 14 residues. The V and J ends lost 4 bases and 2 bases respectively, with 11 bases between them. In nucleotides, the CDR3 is TGCGCCAGCAGCACGGGACACAACACAGATACGCAGTATTTT. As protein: CASSTGHNTDTQYF.

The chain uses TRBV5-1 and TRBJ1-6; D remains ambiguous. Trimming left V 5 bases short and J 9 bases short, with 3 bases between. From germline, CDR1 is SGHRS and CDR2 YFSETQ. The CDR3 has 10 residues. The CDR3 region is CASRSSPLHF. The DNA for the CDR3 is TGCGCCAGCAGATCTTCACCCCTCCACTTT.

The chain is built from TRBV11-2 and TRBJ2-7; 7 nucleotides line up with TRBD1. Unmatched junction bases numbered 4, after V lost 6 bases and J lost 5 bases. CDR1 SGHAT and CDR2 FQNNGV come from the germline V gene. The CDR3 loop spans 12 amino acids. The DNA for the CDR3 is TGTGCCAGCAGGTTGCAGGGGGACGAGCAGTACTTC. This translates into CASRLQGDEQYF.

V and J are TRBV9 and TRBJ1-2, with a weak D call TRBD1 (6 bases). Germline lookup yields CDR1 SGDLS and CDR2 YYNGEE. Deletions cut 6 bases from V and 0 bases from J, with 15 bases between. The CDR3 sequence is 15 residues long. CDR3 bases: TGTGCCAGCACCCTCCGGGACACCCCTAACTATGGCTACACCTTC. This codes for CASTLRDTPNYGYTF.

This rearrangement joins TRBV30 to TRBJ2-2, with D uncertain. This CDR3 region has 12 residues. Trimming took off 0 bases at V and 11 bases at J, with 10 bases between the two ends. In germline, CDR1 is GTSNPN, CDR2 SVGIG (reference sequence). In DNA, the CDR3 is TGTGCCTGGAGTGTACCGGCCAAAGAGCTGTTTTTT. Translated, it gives CAWSVPAKELFF. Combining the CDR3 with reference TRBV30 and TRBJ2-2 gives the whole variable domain SQTIHQWPATLVQPVGSPLSLECTVEGTSNPNLYWYRQAAGRGLQLLFYSVGIGQISSEVPQNLSASRPQDRQFILSSKKLLLSDSGFYLCAWSVPAKELFFGEGSRLTVL.

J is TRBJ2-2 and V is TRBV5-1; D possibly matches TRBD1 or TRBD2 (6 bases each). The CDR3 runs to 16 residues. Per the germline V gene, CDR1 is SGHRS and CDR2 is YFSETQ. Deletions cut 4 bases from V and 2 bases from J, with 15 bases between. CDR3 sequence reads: CASSPHWGANTGELFF. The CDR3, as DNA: TGCGCCAGCAGCCCCCACTGGGGGGCTAACACCGGGGAGCTGTTTTTT.

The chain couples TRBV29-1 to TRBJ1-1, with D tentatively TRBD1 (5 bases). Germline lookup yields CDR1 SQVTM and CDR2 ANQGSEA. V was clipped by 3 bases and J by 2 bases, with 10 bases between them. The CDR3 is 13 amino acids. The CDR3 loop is CSVETDVNTEAFF. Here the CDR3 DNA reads TGCAGCGTTGAGACAGACGTCAACACTGAAGCTTTCTTT.

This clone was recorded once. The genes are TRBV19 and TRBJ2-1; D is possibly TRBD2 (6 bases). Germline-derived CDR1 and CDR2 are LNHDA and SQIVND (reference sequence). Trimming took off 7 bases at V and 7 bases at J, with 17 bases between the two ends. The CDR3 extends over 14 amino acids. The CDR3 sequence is CASTKRDLGNEQFF. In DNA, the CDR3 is TGTGCCAGTACCAAACGGGACTTAGGAAATGAGCAGTTCTTC.

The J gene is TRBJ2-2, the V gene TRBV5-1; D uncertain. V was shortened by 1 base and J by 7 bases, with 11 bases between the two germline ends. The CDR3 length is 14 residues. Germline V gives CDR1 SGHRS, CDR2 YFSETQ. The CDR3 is CASSLQVQVGELFF. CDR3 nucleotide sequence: TGCGCCAGCAGCTTGCAGGTTCAAGTCGGGGAGCTGTTTTTT.

The CDR3 DNA reads TGCGCCAGCAGCCCAATTTCTAGCGGGAGGGCCTACGAGCAGTACTTC. Translating gives CASSPISSGRAYEQYF. The rearrangement uses TRBV5-1 and TRBJ2-7; 12 nucleotides match TRBD2. CDR3 size: 16 residues. Per germline, CDR1 SGHRS and CDR2 YFSETQ. The trim removed 4 bases at V and 2 bases at J, leaving 7 bases unmatched.

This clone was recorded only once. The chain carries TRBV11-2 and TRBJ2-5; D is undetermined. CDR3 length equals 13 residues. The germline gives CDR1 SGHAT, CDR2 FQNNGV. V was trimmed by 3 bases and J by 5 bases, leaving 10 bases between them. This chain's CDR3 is CASSFPSQETQYF. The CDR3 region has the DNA TGTGCCAGCAGCTTTCCTAGTCAGGAGACCCAGTACTTC.

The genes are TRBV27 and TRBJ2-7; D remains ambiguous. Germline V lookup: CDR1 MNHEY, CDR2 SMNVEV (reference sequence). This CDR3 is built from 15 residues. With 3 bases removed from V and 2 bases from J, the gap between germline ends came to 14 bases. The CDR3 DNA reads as TGTGCCAGCAGTTTGAGAGCATTTGACACCTACGAGCAGTACTTC. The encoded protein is CASSLRAFDTYEQYF.

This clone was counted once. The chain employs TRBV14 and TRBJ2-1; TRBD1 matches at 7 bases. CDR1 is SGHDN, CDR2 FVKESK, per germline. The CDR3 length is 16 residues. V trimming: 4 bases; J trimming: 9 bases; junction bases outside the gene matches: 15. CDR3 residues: CASSLHSITGASEQFF. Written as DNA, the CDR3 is TGTGCCAGCAGCCTCCACTCAATTACAGGGGCAAGTGAGCAGTTCTTC.

For the CDR3, the DNA is TGCAGCGTTGAGGGACAGCGGAACACTGAAGCTTTCTTT. Amino acid sequence: CSVEGQRNTEAFF. The rearrangement joins TRBV29-1 to TRBJ1-1; 7 nucleotides line up with TRBD1. CDR3 size: 13 residues. V lost 3 bases and J lost 1; bases outside the gene matches: 2. Germline V CDR1 and CDR2: SQVTM, ANQGSEA.

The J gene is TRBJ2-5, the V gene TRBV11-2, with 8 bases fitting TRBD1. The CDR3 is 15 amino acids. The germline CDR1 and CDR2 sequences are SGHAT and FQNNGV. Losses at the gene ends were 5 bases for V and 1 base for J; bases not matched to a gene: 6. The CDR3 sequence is CASSPTGVVQETQYF. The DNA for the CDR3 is TGTGCCAGCAGCCCGACAGGGGTGGTCCAAGAGACCCAGTACTTC. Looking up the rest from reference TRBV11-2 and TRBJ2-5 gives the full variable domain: EAGVAQSPRYKIIEKRQSVAFWCNPISGHATLYWYQQILGQGPKLLIQFQNNGVVDDSQLPKDRFSAERLKGVDSTLKIQPAKLEDSAVYLCASSPTGVVQETQYFGPGTRLLVL.

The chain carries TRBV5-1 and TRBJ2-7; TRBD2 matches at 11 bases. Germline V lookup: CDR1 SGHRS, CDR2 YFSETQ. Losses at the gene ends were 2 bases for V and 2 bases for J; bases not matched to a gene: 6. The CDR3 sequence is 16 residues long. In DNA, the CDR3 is TGCGCCAGCAGCTTTAGCGGGGGGGCCTCGACCTACGAGCAGTACTTC. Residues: CASSFSGGASTYEQYF.

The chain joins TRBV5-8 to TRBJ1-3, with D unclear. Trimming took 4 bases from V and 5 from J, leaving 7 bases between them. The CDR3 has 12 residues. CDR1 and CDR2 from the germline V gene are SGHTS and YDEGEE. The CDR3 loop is CASSTARNTIYF. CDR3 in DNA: TGTGCCAGCAGCACCGCTCGAAACACCATATATTTT. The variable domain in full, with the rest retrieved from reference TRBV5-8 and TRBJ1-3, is EAGVTQSPTHLIKTRGQQATLRCSPISGHTSVYWYQQALGLGLQFLLWYDEGEERNRGNFPPRFSGRQFPNYSSELNVNALELEDSALYLCASSTARNTIYFGEGSWLTVV.

CDR3 in DNA: TGCAGCGTTGACCTTCCGCGACAGGGAGGGGATCAGCCCCAGCATTTT. Translated: CSVDLPRQGGDQPQHF. This sequence joins TRBV29-1 and TRBJ1-5; 7 nucleotides line up with TRBD1. The CDR3 covers 16 residues. Germline V lookup: CDR1 SQVTM, CDR2 ANQGSEA. Germline trimming cut 3 bases from V and 5 bases from J; bases unmatched to any gene: 13.

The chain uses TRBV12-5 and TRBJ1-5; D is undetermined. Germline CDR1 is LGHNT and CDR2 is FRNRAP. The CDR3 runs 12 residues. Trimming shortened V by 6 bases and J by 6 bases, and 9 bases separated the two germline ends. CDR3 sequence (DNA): TGTGCTAGTGGCACGGGAGTTCAGCCCCAGCATTTT. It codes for CASGTGVQPQHF.

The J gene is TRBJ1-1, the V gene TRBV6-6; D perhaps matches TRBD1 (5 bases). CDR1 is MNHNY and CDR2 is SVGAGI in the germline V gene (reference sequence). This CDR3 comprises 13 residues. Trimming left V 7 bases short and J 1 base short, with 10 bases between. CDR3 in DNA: TGTGCCAGCACTGGGGGGGAGAACACTGAAGCTTTCTTT. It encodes CASTGGENTEAFF.

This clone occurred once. This CDR3 reads CASSLTPRGASYEQYF. In nucleotides, the CDR3 is TGCGCCAGCAGCTTAACTCCCAGGGGGGCCTCCTACGAGCAGTACTTC. The J gene is TRBJ2-7, the V gene TRBV5-1; tentative D call: TRBD1 (7 bases). CDR3 length: 16 amino acids. V was shortened by 2 bases and J by 0 bases, with 15 bases between the two germline ends. Per germline, CDR1 SGHRS and CDR2 YFSETQ.